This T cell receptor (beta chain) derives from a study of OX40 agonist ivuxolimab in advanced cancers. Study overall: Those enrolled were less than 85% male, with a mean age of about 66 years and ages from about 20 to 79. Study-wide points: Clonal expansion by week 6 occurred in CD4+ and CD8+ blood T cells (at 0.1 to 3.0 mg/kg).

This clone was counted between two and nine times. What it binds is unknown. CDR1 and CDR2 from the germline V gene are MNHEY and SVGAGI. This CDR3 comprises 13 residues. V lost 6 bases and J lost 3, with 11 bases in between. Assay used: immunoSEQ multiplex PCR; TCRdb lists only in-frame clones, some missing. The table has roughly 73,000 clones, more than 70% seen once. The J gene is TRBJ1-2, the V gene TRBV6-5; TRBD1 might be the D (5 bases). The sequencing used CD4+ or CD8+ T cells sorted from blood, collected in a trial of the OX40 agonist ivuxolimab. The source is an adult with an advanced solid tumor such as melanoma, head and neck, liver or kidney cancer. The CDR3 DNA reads TGTGCCAGCAGATCGGGGGAATACTATGGCTACACCTTC. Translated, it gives CASRSGEYYGYTF.